This T cell receptor beta chain was recovered during a study of T cells in Graves' hyperthyroidism and ophthalmopathy. Study observations and caveats: In blood, most of the thyroid clonotypes expanded above 0.001 were also present. The model identified upcoming ophthalmopathy a median 6.5 months ahead of onset.

There are a few counts of this clonotype. The antigen is unknown. Exclusion followed for patients with uncontrolled infection, other autoimmune disease, pregnancy or lactation. Isolation of PBMCs was performed on 9.5 to 10 ml fresh peripheral blood. The source material, RNA transcripts, was used to amplify TCR beta CDR3 regions. The TCR CDR3 first-round RT-PCR relied on the HTBI primer set. TCRdb re-analysed the multiplex PCR reads in MiXCR, keeping a single row per CDR3 protein. The sample includes under 400,000 distinct CDR3 sequences, roughly 15% seen only once; the top ten take about 21%. V shed 1 base and J shed 6 bases, with 11 bases lying between them. This CDR3 spans 15 amino acids. CDR1 KGHDR and CDR2 SFDVKD come from the germline V gene.

Sequenced: blood. This clonotype was sampled from a woman aged 55-70 years with Graves' ophthalmopathy. V usage is TRBV24-1 and J usage is TRBJ2-2; D is undetermined. The CDR3 here is CATSDFPGRAGELFF. The CDR3 DNA reads as TGTGCCACCAGTGATTTTCCAGGCCGGGCCGGGGAGCTGTTTTTT.